What follows are 18 T cell receptor beta chains derived from one specimen sequenced in a study of early T cells in non-severe SARS-CoV-2 infection. TCRdb reanalysed the 5' RACE reads using MiXCR and keeps one entry per CDR3 protein. The table shows tens of thousands of distinct CDR3 sequences, with 5.5% occurring only once. Sequencing used whole blood, obtained at baseline. The receptors originated from an adult who was a healthcare worker with PCR-confirmed SARS-CoV-2 infection or an uninfected control (not recorded which).

This clonotype was seen ten or more times. V and J are TRBV4-3 and TRBJ2-7; D unclear. This CDR3 is built from 13 residues. Germline V CDR1 and CDR2: LGHNA, YSLEER. Trimming took off 1 base at V and 2 bases at J, with 6 bases between the two ends. CDR3 protein: CASSQGRTYEQYF. CDR3 nucleotides: TGCGCCAGCAGCCAAGGACGGACCTACGAGCAGTACTTC.

The table lists this clonotype with many counts. This rearrangement joins TRBV12-3 or TRBV12-4 to TRBJ1-1; D perhaps matches TRBD1 (5 bases). The V end lost 6 bases, the J end lost 1 base, and 12 bases lay between the germline ends. This CDR3 has 14 amino acids. CDR3 nucleotide sequence: TGTGCCAGCAGGAATTGGAGGGGGAACACTGAAGCTTTCTTT. Protein product: CASRNWRGNTEAFF.

This chain connects TRBV2 to TRBJ2-7; D unclear. The germline V and J ends were trimmed by 4 bases and 6 bases, with 7 bases remaining between them. Germline CDR1 and CDR2: SNHLY and FYNNEI. The CDR3 has 11 residues. The CDR3 loop is CASSVLSEQYF. The CDR3 DNA sequence: TGTGCCAGCAGTGTTCTGTCCGAGCAGTACTTC.

The sample holds many counts of this clonotype. The V call is TRBV6-5, the J call TRBJ1-1; D gene unclear. Trimming pared 6 bases from V and 1 base from J, leaving 9 bases between. This CDR3 comprises 13 residues. Looked up from germline, CDR1 is MNHEY and CDR2 is SVGAGI. This CDR3 reads CASRVAGNTEAFF. DNA for the CDR3: TGTGCCAGCAGGGTGGCGGGGAACACTGAAGCTTTCTTT.

This clonotype was picked up many times. The chain uses TRBV7-2 and TRBJ2-3; D may be TRBD1 (5 bases). V lost 3 bases and J lost 4, with 14 bases in between. CDR3 size: 15 residues. Germline V CDR1 and CDR2: SGHTA, FQGNSA. This chain's CDR3 is CASSLGQVEADTQYF. DNA for the CDR3: TGTGCCAGCAGCTTGGGGCAGGTTGAGGCAGATACGCAGTATTTT.

This clonotype has ten or more counts. The rearrangement uses TRBV6-6 and TRBJ1-5; D uncertain. V was trimmed by 6 bases and J by 5 bases, leaving 8 bases between them. The CDR3 loop spans 12 amino acids. CDR1 and CDR2 (germline): MNHNY, SVGAGI (reference sequence). DNA of the CDR3: TGTGCCAGCAGAGGAAGGGATCAGCCCCAGCATTTT. Translated, it gives CASRGRDQPQHF.

This clonotype was counted ten times or more. This chain joins TRBV12-3 or TRBV12-4 and TRBJ1-6; 8 bases are a match to TRBD1. The CDR3 extends over 15 amino acids. The trim removed 8 bases at V and 0 bases at J, leaving 3 bases unmatched. The CDR3: CASWTGNSYNSPLHF. The CDR3 bases are TGTGCCAGCTGGACAGGGAACTCCTATAATTCACCCCTCCACTTT.

This rearrangement joins TRBV10-3 to TRBJ2-7; the D gene is possibly TRBD2 (5 bases). Germline CDR1 ENHRY, CDR2 SYGVKD. The CDR3 consists of 12 residues. Deletions cut 10 bases from V and 4 bases from J, with 14 bases between. In nucleotides, the CDR3 is TGTGCCAGCTCAAGGAGCGGTTACGAGCAGTACTTC. Protein: CASSRSGYEQYF.

This clonotype was seen repeatedly, ten times or more. The rearrangement uses TRBV18 and TRBJ1-3; no clear D. The CDR3 has 15 amino acids. Trimming stripped 3 bases from V and 0 bases from J, with 9 bases between. The germline V gene has CDR1 KGHSH and CDR2 LQKENI. The DNA of the CDR3 is TGTGCCAGCTCACCTGACACCCCCTCTGGAAACACCATATATTTT. Its translation: CASSPDTPSGNTIYF.

This clonotype was counted at least ten times. This sequence joins TRBV3-1 and TRBJ1-1; 9 bases line up with TRBD1. V shed 1 base and J 4 bases; nucleotides not matched to a gene: 1. The germline CDR1 and CDR2 sequences are LGHDT and YNNKEL (reference sequence). There are 14 residues in the CDR3. The CDR3: CASSQGQGGTEAFF. CDR3 sequence (DNA): TGTGCCAGCAGCCAAGGACAGGGGGGCACTGAAGCTTTCTTT.

This clonotype was found many times. The rearrangement joins TRBV27 to TRBJ2-7, with D uncertain. The germline gives CDR1 MNHEY, CDR2 SMNVEV (reference sequence). This CDR3 comprises 14 residues. V lost 6 bases, J lost 1 base, and 13 bases lay in between. The CDR3 DNA is TGTGCCAGCAGACGCTCTCCATCATCCTACGAGCAGTACTTC. Residues: CASRRSPSSYEQYF.

Only a few counts were recorded for this clonotype. The rearrangement uses TRBV19 and TRBJ2-7, with TRBD2 matching 9 bases. J gave up 5 bases and V 8 bases, and 13 bases lay outside the gene matches. CDR1 and CDR2 (germline): LNHDA, SQIVND (reference sequence). CDR3 length equals 15 residues. CDR3 sequence (DNA): TGTGCCAGTGGGGGGATGGGACTAGCAATCGACGAGCAGTACTTC. It is translated as CASGGMGLAIDEQYF. The full variable domain, in which reference TRBV19 and TRBJ2-7 provide the parts outside the CDR3, is DGGITQSPKYLFRKEGQNVTLSCEQNLNHDAMYWYRQDPGQGLRLIYYSQIVNDFQKGDIAEGYSVSREKKESFPLTVTSAQKNPTAFYLCASGGMGLAIDEQYFGPGTRLTVT.

The sample holds many counts of this clonotype. The genes are TRBV29-1 and TRBJ2-7; 7 bases line up with TRBD2. V lost 7 bases and J lost 6; bases outside the gene matches: 6. There are 11 residues in the CDR3. Germline V CDR1 and CDR2: SQVTM, ANQGSEA. The CDR3 loop is CSAGPGGEQYF. CDR3 nucleotide sequence: TGCAGCGCAGGGCCGGGAGGCGAGCAGTACTTC.

This clonotype occurred many times. V and J are TRBV7-9 and TRBJ2-3; 12 bases line up with TRBD1. Germline CDR1 SEHNR, CDR2 FQNEAQ (reference sequence). The J segment lost 5 bases and the V segment lost 5 bases, leaving 5 bases of the junction unmatched. The CDR3 covers 15 residues. CDR3 nucleotide sequence: TGTGCCAGCAGCAGGGACAGGGGGCGACGAGATACGCAGTATTTT. Protein product: CASSRDRGRRDTQYF.

Many counts were recorded for this clonotype. The V call is TRBV29-1, the J call TRBJ2-1; TRBD1 might be the D (6 bases). In germline, CDR1 is SQVTM, CDR2 ANQGSEA. The CDR3 totals 12 residues. This chain's CDR3 is CIRSRGYNEQFF. The CDR3, as DNA: TGCATCAGGAGCAGGGGATACAATGAGCAGTTCTTC.

J is TRBJ2-2 and V is TRBV5-1; D tentatively reads TRBD1 or TRBD2 (5 bases each). Germline V gives CDR1 SGHRS, CDR2 YFSETQ. The CDR3 loop spans 16 amino acids. Deletions cut 0 bases from V and 5 bases from J, with 14 bases between. The CDR3 here is CASSLAGTRKTGELFF. The CDR3 DNA is TGCGCCAGCAGCTTGGCCGGGACCCGGAAAACCGGGGAGCTGTTTTTT.

This clonotype was seen many times. Compared with germline, one end of the junction differs, possibly owing to a read error. The chain links TRBV13 to TRBJ2-7, with 8 bases fitting TRBD1. The CDR3 totals 13 residues. Germline CDR1 is PRHDT and CDR2 is FYEKMQ (reference sequence). The chain's CDR3 is CASSVGQGYEQYF. CDR3 in DNA: TGTGCCAGCAGCGTAGGACAGGGCTACGAGCAGTACTTC.

This clonotype was detected many times. V gene TRBV4-1 combines with J gene TRBJ2-1; D remains ambiguous. The V gene's germline CDR1 is MGHRA and CDR2 YSYEKL. Trimming left V 0 bases short and J 1 base short, with 10 bases between. This CDR3 is built from 16 residues. CDR3 protein: CASSQETRYSYNEQFF. The CDR3 DNA reads as TGCGCCAGCAGCCAAGAGACACGGTATTCCTACAATGAGCAGTTCTTC.